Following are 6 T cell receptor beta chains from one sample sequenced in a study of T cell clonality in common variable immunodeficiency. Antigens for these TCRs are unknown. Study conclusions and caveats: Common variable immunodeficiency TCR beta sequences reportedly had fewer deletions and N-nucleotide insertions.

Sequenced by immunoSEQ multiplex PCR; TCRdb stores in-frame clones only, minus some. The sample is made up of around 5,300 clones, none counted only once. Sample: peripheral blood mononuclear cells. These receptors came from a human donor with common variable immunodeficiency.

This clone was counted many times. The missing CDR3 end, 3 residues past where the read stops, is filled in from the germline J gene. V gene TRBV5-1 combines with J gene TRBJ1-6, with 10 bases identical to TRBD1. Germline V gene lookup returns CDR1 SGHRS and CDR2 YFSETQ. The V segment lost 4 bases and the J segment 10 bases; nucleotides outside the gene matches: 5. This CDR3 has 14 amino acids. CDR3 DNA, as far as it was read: TGCGCCAGCAGCCTAGGACAGGGGGGATCACCC. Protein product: CASSLGQGGSP. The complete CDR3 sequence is CASSLGQGGSPLHF.

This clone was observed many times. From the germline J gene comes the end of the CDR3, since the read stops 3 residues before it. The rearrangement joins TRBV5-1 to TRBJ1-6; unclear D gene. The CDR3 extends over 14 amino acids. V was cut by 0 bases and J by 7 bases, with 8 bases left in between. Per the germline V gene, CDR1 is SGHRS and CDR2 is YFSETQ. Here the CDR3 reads CASSLGQPNSPLHF. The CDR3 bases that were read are TGCGCCAGCAGCTTGGGACAACCCAATTCACCC. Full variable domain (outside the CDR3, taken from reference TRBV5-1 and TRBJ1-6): KAGVTQTPRYLIKTRGQQVTLSCSPISGHRSVSWYQQTPGQGLQFLFEYFSETQRNKGNFPGRFSGRQFSNSRSEMNVSTLELGDSALYLCASSLGQPNSPLHFGNGTRLTVT.

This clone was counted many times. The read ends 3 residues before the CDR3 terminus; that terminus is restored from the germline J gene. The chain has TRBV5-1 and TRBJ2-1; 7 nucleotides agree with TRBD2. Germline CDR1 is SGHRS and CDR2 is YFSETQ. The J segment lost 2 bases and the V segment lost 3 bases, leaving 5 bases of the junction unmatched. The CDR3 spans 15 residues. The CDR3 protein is CASSSTRGAYNEQFF. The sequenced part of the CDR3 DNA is TGCGCCAGCAGCTCGACACGGGGGGCCTACAATGAG.

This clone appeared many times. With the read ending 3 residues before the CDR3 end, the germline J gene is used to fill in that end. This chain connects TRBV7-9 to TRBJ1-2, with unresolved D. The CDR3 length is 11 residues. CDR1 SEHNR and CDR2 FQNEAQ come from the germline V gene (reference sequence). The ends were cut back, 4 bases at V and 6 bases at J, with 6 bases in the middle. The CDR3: CASSYYDGYTF. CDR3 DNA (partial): TGTGCCAGCAGCTACTACGATGGC.

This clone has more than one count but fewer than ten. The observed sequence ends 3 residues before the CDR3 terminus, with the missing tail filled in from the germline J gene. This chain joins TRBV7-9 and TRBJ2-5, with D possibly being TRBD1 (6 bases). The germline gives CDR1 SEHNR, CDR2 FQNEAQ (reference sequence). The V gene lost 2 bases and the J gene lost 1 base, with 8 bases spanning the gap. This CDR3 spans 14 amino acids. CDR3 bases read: TGTGCCAGCAGCTTACAGGGGACCCAAGAGACC. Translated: CASSLQGTQET. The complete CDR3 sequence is CASSLQGTQETQYF. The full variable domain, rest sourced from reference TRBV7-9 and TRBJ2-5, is DTGVSQNPRHKITKRGQNVTFRCDPISEHNRLYWYRQTLGQGPEFLTYFQNEAQLEKSRLLSDRFSAERPKGSFSTLEIQRTEQGDSAMYLCASSLQGTQETQYFGPGTRLLVL.

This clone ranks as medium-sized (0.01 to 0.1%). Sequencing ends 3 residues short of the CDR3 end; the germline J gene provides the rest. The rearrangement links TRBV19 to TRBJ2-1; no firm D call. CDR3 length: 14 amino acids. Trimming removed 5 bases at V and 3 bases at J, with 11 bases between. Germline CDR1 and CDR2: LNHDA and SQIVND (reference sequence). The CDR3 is CASSPPPSYNEQFF. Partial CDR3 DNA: TGTGCCAGTAGTCCTCCGCCCAGCTACAATGAG.